The 14 T cell receptor beta chains given below trace back to one sample, sequenced in a study of CD8 T cells in ankylosing spondylitis (dated by TCRdb to the late 2010s). The library came from 5' RACE. Sequencing was performed on an Illumina HiSeq 2500. TCRdb took the public reads, trimmed them with fastp at Q25, ran MiXCR for clone calling and kept in-frame beta chains. Entries are consolidated by CDR3 protein sequence, retaining the most common genes and DNA. For this sample the table gives more than 150,000 distinct CDR3 sequences, of which 15% to 20% were detected only once. Of the sample, 4.3% is held by the ten largest clones. Sequences were obtained from blood, either unsorted or a sorted T cell fraction (not recorded which). These receptors came from a male donor between 5 and 29 years old with ankylosing spondylitis or in good health (not recorded which). Donor details come from another sample of the same person, matched by shared clones.

A few counts support this clonotype. The chain recombines TRBV20-1 with TRBJ1-1, with unresolved D. Trimming stripped 6 bases from V and 1 base from J, with 15 bases between. CDR1 DFQATT and CDR2 SNEGSKA come from the germline V gene (reference sequence). CDR3 length: 14 residues. CDR3 sequence reads: CSALGLNSNTEAFF. The CDR3, as DNA: TGCAGTGCCCTAGGGCTCAACTCGAACACTGAAGCTTTCTTT.

The chain employs TRBV18 and TRBJ2-1, with 9 bases lining up with TRBD2. The CDR3 has 18 residues. Looked up from germline, CDR1 is KGHSH and CDR2 is LQKENI. Losses at the gene ends were 1 base for V and 8 bases for J; bases not matched to a gene: 15. Here the CDR3 reads CASSPLVSRIAGVDEQFF. The CDR3 nucleotides read TGTGCCAGCTCACCACTAGTGTCGCGAATAGCGGGAGTTGATGAGCAGTTCTTC.

This clonotype was detected many times. The V call is TRBV4-2, the J call TRBJ1-1; D may be TRBD1 (5 bases). Germline CDR1 reads LGHNA; CDR2 reads YNFKEQ. CDR3 length: 11 residues. V was shortened by 7 bases and J by 7 bases, with 10 bases between the two germline ends. DNA for the CDR3: TGTGCCAGCAAAGGGGACGATGAAGCTTTCTTT. It translates to CASKGDDEAFF.

This clonotype was seen repeatedly, ten times or more. The chain carries TRBV10-1 and TRBJ2-3; D gene unclear. The V and J ends lost 5 bases and 11 bases respectively, with 17 bases between them. The CDR3 contains 13 residues. Looked up from germline, CDR1 is WNHNN and CDR2 is SYGVQD (reference sequence). The CDR3: CASSTDPPGRQYF. The CDR3 nucleotides read TGCGCCAGCAGTACGGACCCACCCGGTAGGCAGTATTTT.

This clonotype has a count of ten or more. The chain is built from TRBV6-2 or TRBV6-3 and TRBJ2-1; the match to TRBD2 covers 11 bases. CDR1 MNHEY and CDR2 SVGEGT come from the germline V gene. With V trimmed by 5 bases and J by 6 bases, 3 bases remained unmatched. The CDR3 runs 14 residues. The CDR3 DNA is TGTGCCAGCAGTCATCTAGCGGGAGGCAATGAGCAGTTCTTC. This translates into CASSHLAGGNEQFF.

In its sample, this clonotype was seen many times. DNA for the CDR3: TGTGCCAGCAGAGGGATTAAGGGGACCCAGTACTTC. The encoded protein is CASRGIKGTQYF. This chain links TRBV2 with TRBJ2-5, with D unclear. Germline CDR1 and CDR2: SNHLY and FYNNEI. With 6 bases removed from V and 7 bases from J, the gap between germline ends came to 12 bases. The length of the CDR3 is 12 residues.

This clonotype has a handful of counts. This chain connects TRBV29-1 to TRBJ2-1, with 12 bases that match TRBD2. The CDR3 has 15 amino acids. The V gene end was trimmed by 6 bases and the J gene end by 9 bases; junction bases not matched to a gene: 12. The germline V gene encodes CDR1 SQVTM and CDR2 ANQGSEA. Written as DNA, the CDR3 is TGCAGCGTCGCCTTGATTTCGACTAGCGGGAGTGAGCAGTTCTTC. Translating it yields CSVALISTSGSEQFF.

This clonotype was detected ten times or more. The rearrangement uses TRBV12-3 or TRBV12-4 and TRBJ2-3; D is tentatively TRBD1 or TRBD2 (5 bases each). V was shortened by 5 bases and J by 2 bases, with 14 bases between the two germline ends. The CDR3 is 15 residues long. In DNA form, the CDR3 reads TGTGCCAGCAGTCCGTCCGGGGCCAACACAGATACGCAGTATTTT. As protein: CASSPSGANTDTQYF.

The V call is TRBV24-1, the J call TRBJ2-1; weak D call: TRBD1 (6 bases). V lost 5 bases and J 0 bases, leaving 13 bases between the germline ends. From germline, CDR1 is KGHDR and CDR2 SFDVKD. The CDR3 contains 16 residues. This CDR3 reads CATSGTALSSYNEQFF. The CDR3 coding sequence is TGTGCCACCAGTGGGACAGCTTTGAGCTCCTACAATGAGCAGTTCTTC.

The V gene is TRBV5-6, the J gene TRBJ2-1; D is ambiguous. V shed 4 bases and J shed 8 bases, with 13 bases lying between them. This CDR3 spans 13 amino acids. Germline V gene data show CDR1 as SGHDT and CDR2 as YYEEEE. CDR3 in amino acids: CASSLSSLDEQFF. The DNA of the CDR3 is TGTGCCAGCAGCCTTAGTAGTCTGGATGAGCAGTTCTTC.

This sequence joins TRBV12-3 or TRBV12-4 and TRBJ2-1; perhaps D is TRBD1 or TRBD2 (7 bases each). The CDR3 runs to 15 residues. V was trimmed by 6 bases and J by 3 bases, leaving 15 bases between them. CDR3 region: CASSRQGGDYNEQFF. Here the CDR3 DNA reads TGTGCCAGCAGCCGGCAGGGGGGGGACTACAATGAGCAGTTCTTC.

J is TRBJ2-7 and V is TRBV27; D is unresolved. CDR3 length: 14 residues. Per germline, CDR1 MNHEY and CDR2 SMNVEV (reference sequence). V was trimmed by 2 bases and J by 3 bases, leaving 11 bases between them. The CDR3 sequence: CASSLTIKDYEQYF. The DNA for the CDR3 is TGTGCCAGCAGTTTAACGATCAAGGACTACGAGCAGTACTTC.

The CDR3 region has the DNA TGTGCCAGCAGCCCTGCCAACTACGAGCAGTACTTC. This gives the protein CASSPANYEQYF. V gene TRBV3-1 combines with J gene TRBJ2-7, with D hard to call. The germline CDR1 and CDR2 sequences are LGHDT and YNNKEL (reference sequence). The length of the CDR3 is 12 residues. The V end was cut by 4 bases, the J end by 3 bases, with 7 bases between.

This clonotype turned up a few times. The J gene is TRBJ2-7, the V gene TRBV20-1, with D unclear. CDR1 is DFQATT and CDR2 is SNEGSKA in the germline V gene (reference sequence). Trimming took off 5 bases at V and 6 bases at J, with 26 bases between the two ends. This CDR3 is built from 16 residues. The CDR3 coding sequence is TGCAGTGCTTTCTCCCCTCACTTTTCTGTGGTACGCGAGCAGTACTTC. It specifies CSAFSPHFSVVREQYF.